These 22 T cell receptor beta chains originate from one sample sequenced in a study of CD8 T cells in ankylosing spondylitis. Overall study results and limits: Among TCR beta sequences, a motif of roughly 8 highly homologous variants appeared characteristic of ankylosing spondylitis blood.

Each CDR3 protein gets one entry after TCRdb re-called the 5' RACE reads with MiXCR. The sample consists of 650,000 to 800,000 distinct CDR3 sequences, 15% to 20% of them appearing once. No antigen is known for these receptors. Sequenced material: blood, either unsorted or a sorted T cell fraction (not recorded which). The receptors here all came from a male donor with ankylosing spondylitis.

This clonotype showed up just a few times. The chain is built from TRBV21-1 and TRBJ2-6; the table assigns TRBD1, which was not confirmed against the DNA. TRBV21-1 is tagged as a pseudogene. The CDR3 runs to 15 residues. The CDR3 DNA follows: TGTGCCCCCTCTACCAGGGGGCCCGGGGCCAACGTCCTGACTTTC. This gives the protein CAPSTRGPGANVLTF.

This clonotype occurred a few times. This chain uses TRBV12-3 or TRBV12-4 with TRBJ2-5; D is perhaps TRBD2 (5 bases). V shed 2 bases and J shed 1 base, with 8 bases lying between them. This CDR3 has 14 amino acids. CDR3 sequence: CASSLLAPQETQYF. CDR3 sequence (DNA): TGTGCCAGCAGTTTACTAGCCCCCCAAGAGACCCAGTACTTC.

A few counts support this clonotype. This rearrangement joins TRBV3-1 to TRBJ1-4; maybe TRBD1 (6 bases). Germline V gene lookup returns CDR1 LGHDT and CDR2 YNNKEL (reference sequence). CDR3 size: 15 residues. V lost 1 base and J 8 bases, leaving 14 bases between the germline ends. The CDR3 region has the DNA TGTGCCAGCAGCCAAGTAGGGGGGGCGGAAGAAAAACTGTTTTTT. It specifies CASSQVGGAEEKLFF.

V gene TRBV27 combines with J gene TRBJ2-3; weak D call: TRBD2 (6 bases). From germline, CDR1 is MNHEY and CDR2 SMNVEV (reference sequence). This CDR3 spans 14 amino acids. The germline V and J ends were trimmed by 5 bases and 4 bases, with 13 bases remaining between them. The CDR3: CASSPSGLSDTQYF. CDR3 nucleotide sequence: TGTGCCAGCAGTCCCTCGGGACTTTCAGATACGCAGTATTTT.

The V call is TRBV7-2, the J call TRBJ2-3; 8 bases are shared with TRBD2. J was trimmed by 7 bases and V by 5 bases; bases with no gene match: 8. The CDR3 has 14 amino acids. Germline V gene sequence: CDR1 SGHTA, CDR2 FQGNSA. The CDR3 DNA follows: TGTGCCAGCAGCAAGGGACTAGGAACCAATACGCAGTATTTT. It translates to CASSKGLGTNTQYF. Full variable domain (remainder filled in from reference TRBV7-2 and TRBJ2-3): GAGVSQSPSNKVTEKGKDVELRCDPISGHTALYWYRQSLGQGLEFLIYFQGNSAPDKSGLPSDRFSAERTGGSVSTLTIQRTQQEDSAVYLCASSKGLGTNTQYFGPGTRLTVL.

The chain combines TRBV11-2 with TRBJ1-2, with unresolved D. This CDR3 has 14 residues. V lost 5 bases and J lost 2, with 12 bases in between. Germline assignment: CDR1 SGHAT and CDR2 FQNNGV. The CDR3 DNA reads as TGTGCCAGCAGCCTCGACTCCCGGAACTATGGCTACACCTTC. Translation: CASSLDSRNYGYTF.

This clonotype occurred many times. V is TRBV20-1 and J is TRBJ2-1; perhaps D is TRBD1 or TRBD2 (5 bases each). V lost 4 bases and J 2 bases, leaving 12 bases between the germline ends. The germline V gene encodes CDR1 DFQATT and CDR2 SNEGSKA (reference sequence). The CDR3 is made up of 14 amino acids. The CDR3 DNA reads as TGCAGTGCTAAGGGACGGCTTGCCTACAATGAGCAGTTCTTC. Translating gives CSAKGRLAYNEQFF.

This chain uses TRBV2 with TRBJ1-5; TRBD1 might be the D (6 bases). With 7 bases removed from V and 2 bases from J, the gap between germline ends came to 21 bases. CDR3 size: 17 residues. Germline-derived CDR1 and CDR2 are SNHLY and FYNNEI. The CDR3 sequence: CASNVNRVGPGNQPQHF. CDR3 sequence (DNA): TGTGCCAGCAACGTGAACAGGGTGGGGCCGGGCAATCAGCCCCAGCATTTT.

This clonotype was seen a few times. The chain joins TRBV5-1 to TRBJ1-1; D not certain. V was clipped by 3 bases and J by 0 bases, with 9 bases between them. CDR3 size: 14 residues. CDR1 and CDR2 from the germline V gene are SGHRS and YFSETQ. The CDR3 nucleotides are TGCGCCAGCAGCTCCAACCTATTGAACACTGAAGCTTTCTTT. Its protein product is CASSSNLLNTEAFF.

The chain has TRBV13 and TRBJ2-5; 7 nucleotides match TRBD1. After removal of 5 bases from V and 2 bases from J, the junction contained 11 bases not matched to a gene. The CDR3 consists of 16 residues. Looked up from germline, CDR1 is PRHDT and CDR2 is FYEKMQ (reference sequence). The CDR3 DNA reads TGTGCCAGCAGCCTCCTCCGGGACAGATTTCAAGAGACCCAGTACTTC. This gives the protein CASSLLRDRFQETQYF.

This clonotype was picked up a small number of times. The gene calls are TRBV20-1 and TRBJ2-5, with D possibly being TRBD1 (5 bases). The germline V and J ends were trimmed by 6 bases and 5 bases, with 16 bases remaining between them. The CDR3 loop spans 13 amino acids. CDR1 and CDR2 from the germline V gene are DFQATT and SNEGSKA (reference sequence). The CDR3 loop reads CSADQGLGETQYF. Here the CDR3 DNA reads TGCAGTGCCGACCAGGGTCTTGGGGAGACCCAGTACTTC.

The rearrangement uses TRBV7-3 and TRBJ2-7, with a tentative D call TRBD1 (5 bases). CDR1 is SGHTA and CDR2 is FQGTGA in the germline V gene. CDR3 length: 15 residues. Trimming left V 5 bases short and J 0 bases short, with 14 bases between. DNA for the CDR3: TGTGCCAGCAGCCCTCGTGACAGCCTCTCCTACGAGCAGTACTTC. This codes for CASSPRDSLSYEQYF.

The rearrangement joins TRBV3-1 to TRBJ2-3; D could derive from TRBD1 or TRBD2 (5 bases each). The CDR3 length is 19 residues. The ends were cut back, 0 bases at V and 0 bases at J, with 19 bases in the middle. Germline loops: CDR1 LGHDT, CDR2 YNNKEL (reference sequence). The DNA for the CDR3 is TGTGCCAGCAGCCAAGACTTCAGGGCCGGAGGTGGTAGCACAGATACGCAGTATTTT. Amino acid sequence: CASSQDFRAGGGSTDTQYF.

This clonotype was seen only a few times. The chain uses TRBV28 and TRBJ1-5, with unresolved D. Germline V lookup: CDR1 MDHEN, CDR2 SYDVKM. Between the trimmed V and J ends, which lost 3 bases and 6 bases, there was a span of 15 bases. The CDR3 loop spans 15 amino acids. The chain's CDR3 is CASSLGSTASQPQHF. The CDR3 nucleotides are TGTGCCAGCAGTTTGGGATCGACGGCCAGTCAGCCCCAGCATTTT. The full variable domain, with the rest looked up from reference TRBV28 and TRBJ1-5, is DVKVTQSSRYLVKRTGEKVFLECVQDMDHENMFWYRQDPGLGLRLIYFSYDVKMKEKGDIPEGYSVSREKKERFSLILESASTNQTSMYLCASSLGSTASQPQHFGDGTRLSIL.

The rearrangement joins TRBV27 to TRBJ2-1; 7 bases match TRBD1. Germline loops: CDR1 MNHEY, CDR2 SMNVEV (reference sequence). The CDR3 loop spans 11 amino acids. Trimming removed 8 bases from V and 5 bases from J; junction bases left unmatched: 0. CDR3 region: CASGTDNEQFF. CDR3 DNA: TGTGCCAGCGGGACAGACAATGAGCAGTTCTTC.

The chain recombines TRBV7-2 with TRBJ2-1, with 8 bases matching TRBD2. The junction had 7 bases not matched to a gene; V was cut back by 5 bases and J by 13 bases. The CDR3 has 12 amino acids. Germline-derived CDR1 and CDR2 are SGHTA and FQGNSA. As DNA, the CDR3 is TGTGCCAGCAGCCCTAGGACTAGCCGACAGTTCTTC. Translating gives CASSPRTSRQFF. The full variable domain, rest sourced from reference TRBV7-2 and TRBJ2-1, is GAGVSQSPSNKVTEKGKDVELRCDPISGHTALYWYRQSLGQGLEFLIYFQGNSAPDKSGLPSDRFSAERTGGSVSTLTIQRTQQEDSAVYLCASSPRTSRQFFGPGTRLTVL.

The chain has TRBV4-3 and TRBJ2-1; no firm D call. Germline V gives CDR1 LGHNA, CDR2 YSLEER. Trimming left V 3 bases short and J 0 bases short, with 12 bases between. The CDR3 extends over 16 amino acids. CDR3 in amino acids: CASSQFKASSYNEQFF. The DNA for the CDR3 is TGCGCCAGCAGCCAGTTCAAGGCCTCCTCCTACAATGAGCAGTTCTTC.

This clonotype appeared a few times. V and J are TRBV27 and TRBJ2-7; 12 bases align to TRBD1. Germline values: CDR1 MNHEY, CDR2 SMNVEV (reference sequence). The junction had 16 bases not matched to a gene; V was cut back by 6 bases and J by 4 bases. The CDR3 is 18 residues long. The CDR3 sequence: CASSPHRDRGLSGYEQYF. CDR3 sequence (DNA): TGTGCCAGCAGCCCTCACCGGGACAGGGGGCTAAGTGGGTACGAGCAGTACTTC.

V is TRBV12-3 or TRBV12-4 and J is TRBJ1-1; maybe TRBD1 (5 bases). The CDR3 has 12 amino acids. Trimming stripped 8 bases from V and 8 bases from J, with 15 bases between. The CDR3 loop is CASSSGQIEAFF. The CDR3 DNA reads TGTGCCAGCTCCTCGGGGCAGATAGAAGCTTTCTTT.

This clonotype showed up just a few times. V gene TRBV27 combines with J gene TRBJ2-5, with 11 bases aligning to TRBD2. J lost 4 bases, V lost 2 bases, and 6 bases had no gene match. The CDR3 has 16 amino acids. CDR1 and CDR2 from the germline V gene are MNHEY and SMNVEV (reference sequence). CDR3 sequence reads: CASSLRSGRAGETQYF. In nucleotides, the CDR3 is TGTGCCAGCAGTTTACGTAGCGGGAGGGCCGGAGAGACCCAGTACTTC.

DNA of the CDR3: TGCAGTGCTAGAAGCTGTCCCTCCAGGGAAGAGACCCAGTACTTC. This sequence encodes CSARSCPSREETQYF. The chain combines TRBV20-1 with TRBJ2-5; tentative D call: TRBD1 (5 bases). The length of the CDR3 is 15 residues. V lost 2 bases, J lost 3 bases, and 16 bases lay in between. Per the germline V gene, CDR1 is DFQATT and CDR2 is SNEGSKA (reference sequence).

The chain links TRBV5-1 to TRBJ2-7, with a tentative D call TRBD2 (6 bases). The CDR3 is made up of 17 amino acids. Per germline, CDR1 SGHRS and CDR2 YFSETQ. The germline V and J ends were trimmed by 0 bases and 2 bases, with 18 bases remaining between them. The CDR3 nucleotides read TGCGCCAGCAGCTTGGTGGGTTCGCGGGACCCCGCCTACGAGCAGTACTTC. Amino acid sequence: CASSLVGSRDPAYEQYF.